The subject of this entry is one TCR beta chain. Deletions cut 4 bases from V and 5 bases from J, with 13 bases between. CDR3 length: 14 residues. The V gene's germline CDR1 is SGHNT and CDR2 YYREEE (reference sequence). This sample is drawn from a study of molecular identifiers for immune sequencing clone quantification. MiXCR, run by TCRdb on the PCR reads, gives a single entry per CDR3 protein. The sample holds approximately 97,000 distinct CDR3 sequences, approximately 24% seen once. This sequence originates from a human donor in good health. Some libraries in this study had Jurkat cell RNA spiked in. Sample: naive CD8+ T cells from blood, with Jurkat cell RNA spiked in. Described subset: FACS-sorted CD8+CD4-CCR7+CD45RA+ naive T cells. The chain is built from TRBV5-4 and TRBJ2-1; weak D call: TRBD2 (5 bases). The DNA for the CDR3 is TGTGCCAGCAGCGATGGGCGGGTTCACAATGAGCAGTTCTTC. Protein product: CASSDGRVHNEQFF.